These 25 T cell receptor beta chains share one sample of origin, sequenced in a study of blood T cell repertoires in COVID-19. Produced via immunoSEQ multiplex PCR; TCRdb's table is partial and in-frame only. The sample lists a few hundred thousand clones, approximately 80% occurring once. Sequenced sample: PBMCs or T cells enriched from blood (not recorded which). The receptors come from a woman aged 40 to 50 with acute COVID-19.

The CDR3 loop reads CASSLVSRAYTEAFF. CDR3 bases: TGTGCCAGCAGCTTAGTAAGCAGGGCCTACACTGAAGCTTTCTTT. V and J are TRBV11-2 and TRBJ1-1, with D possibly being TRBD1 (5 bases). Germline assignment: CDR1 SGHAT and CDR2 FQNNGV. The V end was cut by 1 base, the J end by 3 bases, with 12 bases between. The CDR3 totals 15 residues.

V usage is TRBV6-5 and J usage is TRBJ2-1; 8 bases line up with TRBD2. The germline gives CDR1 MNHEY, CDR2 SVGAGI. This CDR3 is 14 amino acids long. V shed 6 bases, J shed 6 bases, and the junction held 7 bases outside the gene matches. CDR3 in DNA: TGTGCCAGCAGCTTGTATAGCGGGATCAATGAGCAGTTCTTC. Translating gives CASSLYSGINEQFF.

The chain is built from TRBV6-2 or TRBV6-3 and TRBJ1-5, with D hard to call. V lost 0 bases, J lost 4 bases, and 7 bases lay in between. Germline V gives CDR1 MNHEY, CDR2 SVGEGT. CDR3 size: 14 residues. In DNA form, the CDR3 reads TGTGCCAGCAGTTACTCGGCACAGAATCAGCCCCAGCATTTT. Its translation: CASSYSAQNQPQHF.

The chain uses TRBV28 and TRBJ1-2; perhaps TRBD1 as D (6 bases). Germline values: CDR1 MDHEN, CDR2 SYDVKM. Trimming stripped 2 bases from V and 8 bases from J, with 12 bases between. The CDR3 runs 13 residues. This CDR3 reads CASSLRAGVGYTF. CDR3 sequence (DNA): TGTGCCAGCAGTTTACGGGCAGGGGTCGGCTACACCTTC.

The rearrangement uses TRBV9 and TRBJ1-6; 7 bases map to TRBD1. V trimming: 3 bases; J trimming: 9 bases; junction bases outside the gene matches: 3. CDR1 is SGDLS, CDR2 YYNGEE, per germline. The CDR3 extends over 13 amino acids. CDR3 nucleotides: TGTGCCAGCAGCGCCGACAGGGTTTCACCCCTCCACTTT. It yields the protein CASSADRVSPLHF.

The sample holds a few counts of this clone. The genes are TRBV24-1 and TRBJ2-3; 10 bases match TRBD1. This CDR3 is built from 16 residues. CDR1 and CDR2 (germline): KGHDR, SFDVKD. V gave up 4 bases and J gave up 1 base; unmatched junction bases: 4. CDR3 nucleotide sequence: TGTGCCACCAGTGAGTCCGGGACAGGGGGCACAGATACGCAGTATTTT. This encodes CATSESGTGGTDTQYF.

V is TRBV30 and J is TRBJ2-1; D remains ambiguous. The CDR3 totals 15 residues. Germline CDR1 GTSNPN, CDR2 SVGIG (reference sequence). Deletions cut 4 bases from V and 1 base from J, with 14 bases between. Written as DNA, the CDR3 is TGTGCCTGGACCCTCCCAGGTGGGTCCTACAATGAGCAGTTCTTC. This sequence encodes CAWTLPGGSYNEQFF.

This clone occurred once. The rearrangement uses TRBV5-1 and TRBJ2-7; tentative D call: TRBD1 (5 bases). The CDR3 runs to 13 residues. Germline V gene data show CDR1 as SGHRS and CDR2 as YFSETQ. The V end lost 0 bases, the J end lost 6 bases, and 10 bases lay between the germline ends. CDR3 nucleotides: TGCGCCAGCAGCTTGGGACAGTCGGGCGAGCAGTACTTC. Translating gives CASSLGQSGEQYF.

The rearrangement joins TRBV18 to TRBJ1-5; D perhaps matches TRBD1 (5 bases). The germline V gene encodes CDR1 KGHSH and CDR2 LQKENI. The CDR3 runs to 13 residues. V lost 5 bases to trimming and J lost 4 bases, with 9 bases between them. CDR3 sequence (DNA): TGTGCCAGCTCAGACAGCGTTAATCAGCCCCAGCATTTT. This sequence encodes CASSDSVNQPQHF.

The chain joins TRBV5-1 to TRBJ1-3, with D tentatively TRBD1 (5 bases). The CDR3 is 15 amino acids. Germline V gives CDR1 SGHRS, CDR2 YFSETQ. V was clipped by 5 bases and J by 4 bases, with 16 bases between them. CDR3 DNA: TGCGCCAGCAGTCTTGACGGGGGACCAGGAAACACCATATATTTT. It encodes CASSLDGGPGNTIYF.

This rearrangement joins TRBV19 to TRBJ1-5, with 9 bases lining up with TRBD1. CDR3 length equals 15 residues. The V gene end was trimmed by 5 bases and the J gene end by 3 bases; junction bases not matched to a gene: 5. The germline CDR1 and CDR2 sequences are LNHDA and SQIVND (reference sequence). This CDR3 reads CASSVGTGNNQPQHF. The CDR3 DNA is TGTGCCAGTAGTGTCGGGACAGGGAACAATCAGCCCCAGCATTTT.

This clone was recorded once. CDR3 region: CASNGVYGYTF. Written as DNA, the CDR3 is TGTGCCAGTAATGGAGTTTATGGCTACACCTTC. The V call is TRBV19, the J call TRBJ1-2, with D hard to call. Germline V gene data show CDR1 as LNHDA and CDR2 as SQIVND (reference sequence). V was cut by 7 bases and J by 5 bases, with 8 bases left in between. CDR3 length: 11 residues.

CDR3 DNA sequence: TGTGCCAGCAGCAAGCACCAAGAGACCCAGTACTTC. Protein: CASSKHQETQYF. This rearrangement joins TRBV11-2 to TRBJ2-5; no clear D gene. Trimming took 5 bases from V and 0 from J, leaving 4 bases between them. The V gene's germline CDR1 is SGHAT and CDR2 FQNNGV. The CDR3 loop spans 12 amino acids.

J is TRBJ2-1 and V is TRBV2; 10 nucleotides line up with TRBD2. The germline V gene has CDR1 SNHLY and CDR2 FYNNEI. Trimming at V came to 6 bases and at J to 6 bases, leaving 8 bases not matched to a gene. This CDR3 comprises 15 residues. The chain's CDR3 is CASSQAGGLGNEQFF. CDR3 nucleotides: TGTGCCAGCAGCCAAGCGGGGGGGTTGGGCAATGAGCAGTTCTTC.

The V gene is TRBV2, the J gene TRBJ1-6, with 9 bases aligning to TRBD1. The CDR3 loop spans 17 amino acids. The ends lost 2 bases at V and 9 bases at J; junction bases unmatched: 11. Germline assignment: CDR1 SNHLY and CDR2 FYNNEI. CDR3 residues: CASSERFPTGGGSPLHF. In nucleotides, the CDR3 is TGTGCCAGCAGTGAAAGATTCCCGACAGGGGGTGGTTCACCCCTCCACTTT. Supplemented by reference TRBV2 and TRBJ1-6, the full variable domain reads EPEVTQTPSHQVTQMGQEVILRCVPISNHLYFYWYRQILGQKVEFLVSFYNNEISEKSEIFDDQFSVERPDGSNFTLKIRSTKLEDSAMYFCASSERFPTGGGSPLHFGNGTRLTVT.

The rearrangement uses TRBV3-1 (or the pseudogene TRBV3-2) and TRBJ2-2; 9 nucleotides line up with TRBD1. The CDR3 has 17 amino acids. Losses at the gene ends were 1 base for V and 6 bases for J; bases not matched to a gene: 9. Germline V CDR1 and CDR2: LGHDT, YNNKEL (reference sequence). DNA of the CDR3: TGTGCCAGCAGCCAAGGGAGGGACAGGGTGTATCCCGGGGAGCTGTTTTTT. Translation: CASSQGRDRVYPGELFF.

The CDR3 sequence is CASSLGAGAGTEAFF. The CDR3 nucleotides read TGTGCCAGCAGCTTGGGGGCAGGGGCGGGCACTGAAGCTTTCTTT. The chain combines TRBV5-4 with TRBJ1-1; possibly TRBD1 for D (6 bases). CDR3 length: 15 residues. Trimming took off 0 bases at V and 4 bases at J, with 13 bases between the two ends. Germline loops: CDR1 SGHNT, CDR2 YYREEE (reference sequence).

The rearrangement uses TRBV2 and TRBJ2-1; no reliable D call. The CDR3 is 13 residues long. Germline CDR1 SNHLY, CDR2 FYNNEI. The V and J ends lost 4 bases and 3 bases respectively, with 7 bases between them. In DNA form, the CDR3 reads TGTGCCAGCAGTGTGGCAGACTACAATGAGCAGTTCTTC. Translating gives CASSVADYNEQFF.

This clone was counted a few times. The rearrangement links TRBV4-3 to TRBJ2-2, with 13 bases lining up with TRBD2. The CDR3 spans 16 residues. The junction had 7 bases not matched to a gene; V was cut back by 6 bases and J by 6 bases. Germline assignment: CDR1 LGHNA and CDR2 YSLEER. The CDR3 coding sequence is TGCGCCAGCAGTTATGGACTAGCGGGGGAGGCCGGGGAGCTGTTTTTT. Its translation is CASSYGLAGEAGELFF.

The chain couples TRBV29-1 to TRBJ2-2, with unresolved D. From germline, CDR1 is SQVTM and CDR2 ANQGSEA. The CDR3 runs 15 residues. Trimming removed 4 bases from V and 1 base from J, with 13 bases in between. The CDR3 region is CSVAPTGWNTGELFF. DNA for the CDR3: TGCAGCGTTGCCCCGACTGGGTGGAACACCGGGGAGCTGTTTTTT.

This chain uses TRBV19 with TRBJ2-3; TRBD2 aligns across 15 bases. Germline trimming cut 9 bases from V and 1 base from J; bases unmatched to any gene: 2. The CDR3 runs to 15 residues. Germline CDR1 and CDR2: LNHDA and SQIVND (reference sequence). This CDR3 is CASRTSGRGTDTQYF. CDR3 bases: TGTGCCAGCCGGACTAGCGGGAGGGGCACAGATACGCAGTATTTT. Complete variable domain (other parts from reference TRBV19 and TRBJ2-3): DGGITQSPKYLFRKEGQNVTLSCEQNLNHDAMYWYRQDPGQGLRLIYYSQIVNDFQKGDIAEGYSVSREKKESFPLTVTSAQKNPTAFYLCASRTSGRGTDTQYFGPGTRLTVL.

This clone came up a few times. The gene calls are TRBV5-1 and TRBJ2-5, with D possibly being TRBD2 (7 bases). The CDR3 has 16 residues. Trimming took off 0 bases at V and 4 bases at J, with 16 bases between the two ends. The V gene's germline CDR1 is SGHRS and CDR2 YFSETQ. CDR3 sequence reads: CASSLEGGGPRETQYF. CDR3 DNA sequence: TGCGCCAGCAGCTTGGAGGGGGGAGGGCCTCGAGAGACCCAGTACTTC. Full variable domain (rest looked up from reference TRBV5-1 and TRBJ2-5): KAGVTQTPRYLIKTRGQQVTLSCSPISGHRSVSWYQQTPGQGLQFLFEYFSETQRNKGNFPGRFSGRQFSNSRSEMNVSTLELGDSALYLCASSLEGGGPRETQYFGPGTRLLVL.

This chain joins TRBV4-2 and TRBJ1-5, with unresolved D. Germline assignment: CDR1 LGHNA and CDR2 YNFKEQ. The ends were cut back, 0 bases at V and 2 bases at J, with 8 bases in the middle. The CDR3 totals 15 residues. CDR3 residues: CASSQDRMGNQPQHF. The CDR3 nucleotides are TGTGCCAGCAGCCAAGACAGGATGGGCAATCAGCCCCAGCATTTT.

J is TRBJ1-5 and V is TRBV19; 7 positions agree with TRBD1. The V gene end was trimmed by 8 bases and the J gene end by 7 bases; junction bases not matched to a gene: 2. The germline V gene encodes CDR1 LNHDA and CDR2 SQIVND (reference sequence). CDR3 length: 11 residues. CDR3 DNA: TGTGCCAGTTCCAGGGGGCAGCCCCAGCATTTT. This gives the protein CASSRGQPQHF.

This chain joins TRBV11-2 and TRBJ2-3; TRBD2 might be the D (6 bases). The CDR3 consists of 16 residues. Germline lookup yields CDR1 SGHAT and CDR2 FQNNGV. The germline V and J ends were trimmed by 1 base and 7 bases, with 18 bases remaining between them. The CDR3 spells CASSLGRDSGGNTQYF. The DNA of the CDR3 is TGTGCCAGCAGCTTAGGCCGGGACTCCGGCGGGAATACGCAGTATTTT.